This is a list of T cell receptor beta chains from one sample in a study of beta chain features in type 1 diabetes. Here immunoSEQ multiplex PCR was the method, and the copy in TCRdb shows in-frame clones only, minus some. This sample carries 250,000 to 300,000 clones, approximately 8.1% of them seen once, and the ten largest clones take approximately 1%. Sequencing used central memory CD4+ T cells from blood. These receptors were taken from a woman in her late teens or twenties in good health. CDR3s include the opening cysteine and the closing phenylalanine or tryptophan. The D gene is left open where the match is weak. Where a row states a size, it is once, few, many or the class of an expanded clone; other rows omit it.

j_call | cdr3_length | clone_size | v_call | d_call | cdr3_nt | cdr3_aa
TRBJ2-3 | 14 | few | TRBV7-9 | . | TGTGCCAGCAGCCCCAGCGGACTATTAGATACGCAGTATTTT | CASSPSGLLDTQYF
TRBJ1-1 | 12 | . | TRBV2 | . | TGTGCCAGCAGTGAAGTACCGGTAGGAGCTTTCTTT | CASSEVPVGAFF
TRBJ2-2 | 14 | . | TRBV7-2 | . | TGTGCCAGCAACCCCGGGGTGGGGACCGGGGAGCTGTTTTTT | CASNPGVGTGELFF
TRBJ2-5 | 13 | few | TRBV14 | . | TGTGCCAGCAGCCAAGTAGGGCCAGGCCAGCAGTACTTC | CASSQVGPGQQYF
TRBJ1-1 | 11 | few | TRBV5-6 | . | TGTGCCAGCAGCTTCAGAACTGAAGCTTTCTTT | CASSFRTEAFF
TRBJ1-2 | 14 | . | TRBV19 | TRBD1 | TGTGCCAGTAGTATAGCGCAACAGGGGATCGGCTACACCTTC | CASSIAQQGIGYTF
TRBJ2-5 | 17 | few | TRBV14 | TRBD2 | TGTGCCAGCAGCCCGAGGGTGCTAGCGGTAGGACCGGAGACCCAGTACTTC | CASSPRVLAVGPETQYF
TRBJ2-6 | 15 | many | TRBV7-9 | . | TGTGCCAGCAGCTTAGCGCTTAGCGGGGCCAACGTCCTGACTTTC | CASSLALSGANVLTF
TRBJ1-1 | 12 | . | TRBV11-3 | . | TGTGCCAGCAGCCTTCGGACTTCTGAAGCTTTCTTT | CASSLRTSEAFF
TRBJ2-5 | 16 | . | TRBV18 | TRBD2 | TGTGCCAGCTCACAGGGACTAGCGGGGACCCAAGAGACCCAGTACTTC | CASSQGLAGTQETQYF
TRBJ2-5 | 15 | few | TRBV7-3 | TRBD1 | TGTGCCAGCAGCCCCCGGTTGGACAGGGTTGAGACCCAGTACTTC | CASSPRLDRVETQYF
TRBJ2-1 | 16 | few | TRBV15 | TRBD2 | TGTGCCACCAGCTCCGGGTGGAGCTCGGGAGGAAATGAGCAGTTCTTC | CATSSGWSSGGNEQFF
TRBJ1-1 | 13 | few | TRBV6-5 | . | TGTGCCAGCAGTTACGAGGGCGGCACTGAAGCTTTCTTT | CASSYEGGTEAFF
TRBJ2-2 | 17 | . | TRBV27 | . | TGTGCCAGCAGTTCACCTTTTGGTTCCGGGGGCACCGGGGAGCTGTTTTTT | CASSSPFGSGGTGELFF
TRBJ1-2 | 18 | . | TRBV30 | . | TGTGCCTGGAGTGACCCCCGAGGCAGAAGAACTAAAGACTATGGCTACACCTTC | CAWSDPRGRRTKDYGYTF
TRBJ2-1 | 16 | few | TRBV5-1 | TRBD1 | TGCGCCAGCAGCCCACCGGGACAGGGATTCTACAATGAGCAGTTCTTC | CASSPPGQGFYNEQFF
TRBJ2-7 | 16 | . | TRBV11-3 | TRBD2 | TGTGCCAGCAGCTTTCGTGCGGGAGGGCCGCCCGACGAGCAGTACTTC | CASSFRAGGPPDEQYF
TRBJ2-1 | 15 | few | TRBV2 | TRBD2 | TGTGCCAGCAACAAAGGACTAGCGGACTACAATGAGCAGTTCTTC | CASNKGLADYNEQFF
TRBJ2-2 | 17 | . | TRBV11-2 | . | TGTGCCAGCAGCTCCCTACTACGGGGCTATAACACCGGGGAGCTGTTTTTT | CASSSLLRGYNTGELFF
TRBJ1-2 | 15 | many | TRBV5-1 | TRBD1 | TGCGCCAGCAGCTTGGAGGGGACAGGACCCTATGGCTACACCTTC | CASSLEGTGPYGYTF
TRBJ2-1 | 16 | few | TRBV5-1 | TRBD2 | TGCGCCAGCAGCTTATCCGGGACTAGCGGACTCAATGAGCAGTTCTTC | CASSLSGTSGLNEQFF
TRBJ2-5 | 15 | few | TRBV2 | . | TGTGCCAGCTTATACGGGACGACCTATCCAGCGACCCAGTACTTC | CASLYGTTYPATQYF
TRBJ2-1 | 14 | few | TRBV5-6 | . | TGTGCCAGCAGCTTGCCCCCTCGCGGCAATGAGCAGTTCTTC | CASSLPPRGNEQFF
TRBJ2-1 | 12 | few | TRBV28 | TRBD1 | TGTGCCAGCAGTTTCTCAGGGGGTGAGCAGTTCTTC | CASSFSGGEQFF
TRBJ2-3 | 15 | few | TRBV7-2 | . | TGTGCCAGCAGCTTAAGCAAGCCCAGCACAGATACGCAGTATTTT | CASSLSKPSTDTQYF
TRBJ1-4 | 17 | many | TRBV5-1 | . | TGCGCCAGCAGCTTGGTGCCGGGGAGCTCGACTAATGAAAAACTGTTTTTT | CASSLVPGSSTNEKLFF
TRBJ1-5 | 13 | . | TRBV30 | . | TGTGCCTGGAGTCTGGGAGGAGATCAGCCCCAGCATTTT | CAWSLGGDQPQHF
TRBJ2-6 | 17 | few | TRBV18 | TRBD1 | TGTGCCAGCTCACCGGGACAGGTGATGAGTGGGGCCAACGTCCTGACTTTC | CASSPGQVMSGANVLTF
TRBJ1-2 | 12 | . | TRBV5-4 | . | TGTGCCAGCAGCTTCCCGGGGGGTGGCTACACCTTC | CASSFPGGGYTF
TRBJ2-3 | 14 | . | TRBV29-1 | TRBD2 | TGCAGCGTCGGGACTAGCGGGGGCCCAGATACGCAGTATTTT | CSVGTSGGPDTQYF
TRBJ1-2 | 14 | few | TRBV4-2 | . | TGTGCCAGCAGCCAACTTATGTCCATCGGGGGCTACACCTTC | CASSQLMSIGGYTF
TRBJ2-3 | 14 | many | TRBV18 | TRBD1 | TGTGCCAGCTCACCAGTCAGGGGGCAAGATACGCAGTATTTT | CASSPVRGQDTQYF
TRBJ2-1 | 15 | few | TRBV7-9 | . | TGTGCCAGCAGCTTATATCTTGGAACACACAATGAGCAGTTCTTC | CASSLYLGTHNEQFF
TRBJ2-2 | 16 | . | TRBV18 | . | TGTGCCAGCTCTCTGGGCCAGCCCACGAACACCGGGGAGCTGTTTTTT | CASSLGQPTNTGELFF
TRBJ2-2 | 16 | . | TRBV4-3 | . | TGCGCCAGCAGCCAAGGTAGTTTGCGAAACACCGGGGAGCTGTTTTTT | CASSQGSLRNTGELFF
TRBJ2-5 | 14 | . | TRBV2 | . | TGTGCCAGCAGTGAGGGCAGACTCCAAGAGACCCAGTACTTC | CASSEGRLQETQYF
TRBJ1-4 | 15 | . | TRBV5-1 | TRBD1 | TGCGCCAGCAGCGACCACAGGGGGCGAAATGAAAAACTGTTTTTT | CASSDHRGRNEKLFF
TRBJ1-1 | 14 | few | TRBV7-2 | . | TGTGCCAGCAGCTTAGTGACGGCCCTACCTGAAGCTTTCTTT | CASSLVTALPEAFF
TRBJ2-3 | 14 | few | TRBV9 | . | TGTGCCAGCAGCCGCCGTGGAAGCACAGATACGCAGTATTTT | CASSRRGSTDTQYF
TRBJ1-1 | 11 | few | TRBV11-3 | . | TGTGCCAGCGCTTTGAACACTGAAGCTTTCTTT | CASALNTEAFF